These 31 T cell receptor beta chains originate from one sample sequenced in a study of blood T cell repertoires in COVID-19. The protocol was immunoSEQ multiplex PCR, while the TCRdb copy is restricted to in-frame clones and leaves out a portion. The data contain roughly 180,000 clones, about 85% of them seen just once; the ten biggest clones take up almost 1%. The source material was peripheral blood. These receptors all come from a man in his late teens or twenties with acute or convalescent COVID-19.

A remark on this clone: One junction end does not reproduce the germline sequence, and a read error may be involved. The V gene is TRBV7-8, the J gene TRBJ1-6, with 10 positions matching TRBD1. The CDR3 runs 14 residues. Germline values: CDR1 SGHVS, CDR2 FQNEAQ. The CDR3 here is CASSQSGTGAPFYF. CDR3 DNA sequence: TGTGCCAGCAGCCAATCCGGGACAGGGGCACCCTTTTACTTT. The full variable domain, completed using reference TRBV7-8 and TRBJ1-6, is GAGVSQSPRYKVAKRGQDVALRCDPISGHVSLFWYQQALGQGPEFLTYFQNEAQLDKSGLPSDRFFAERPEGSVSTLKIQRTQQEDSAVYLCASSQSGTGAPFYFGNGTRLTVT.

The chain is built from TRBV5-1 and TRBJ2-5, with D possibly being TRBD1 (5 bases). The CDR3 has 14 amino acids. Trimming removed 7 bases at V and 1 base at J, with 14 bases between. Germline assignment: CDR1 SGHRS and CDR2 YFSETQ. CDR3 protein: CASRVGASQETQYF. The CDR3 DNA follows: TGCGCCAGCCGTGTTGGGGCGAGCCAAGAGACCCAGTACTTC.

The J gene is TRBJ1-4, the V gene TRBV11-2, with D tentatively TRBD1 (6 bases). The CDR3 totals 16 residues. The ends were cut back, 1 base at V and 8 bases at J, with 17 bases in the middle. Germline CDR1 SGHAT, CDR2 FQNNGV. The DNA for the CDR3 is TGTGCCAGCAGCTTAGGAACAGGGAGGGAGGAGGAAAAACTGTTTTTT. Residues: CASSLGTGREEEKLFF. The full variable domain, with the rest looked up from reference TRBV11-2 and TRBJ1-4, is EAGVAQSPRYKIIEKRQSVAFWCNPISGHATLYWYQQILGQGPKLLIQFQNNGVVDDSQLPKDRFSAERLKGVDSTLKIQPAKLEDSAVYLCASSLGTGREEEKLFFGSGTQLSVL.

The chain recombines TRBV6-6 with TRBJ1-2; 7 positions agree with TRBD1. With 7 bases clipped from V and 1 base from J, the junction kept 3 bases outside the gene matches. The germline gives CDR1 MNHNY, CDR2 SVGAGI (reference sequence). The CDR3 contains 13 residues. CDR3 amino acids: CASIRDSNYGYTF. For the CDR3, the DNA is TGTGCCAGCATCCGGGACAGTAACTATGGCTACACCTTC.

The V and J genes are TRBV6-1 and TRBJ2-2; tentatively, D is TRBD1 (6 bases). Trimming cost V 1 base and J 5 bases, with 11 bases left between them. The germline V gene has CDR1 MNHNS and CDR2 SASEGT. CDR3 length equals 15 residues. The CDR3 region has the DNA TGTGCCAGCAGTGAAGAGGTCAGGGGAACCGGGGAGCTGTTTTTT. This codes for CASSEEVRGTGELFF.

CDR3 bases: TGTGCCAGCAGTGAACAGACTTATAATTCACCCCTCCACTTT. The encoded protein is CASSEQTYNSPLHF. This sequence joins TRBV6-1 and TRBJ1-6; D not resolved. V was shortened by 2 bases and J by 4 bases, with 6 bases between the two germline ends. CDR1 is MNHNS and CDR2 is SASEGT in the germline V gene. The CDR3 is 14 residues long.

This clone turned up a few times. The chain combines TRBV7-9 with TRBJ2-2, with TRBD1 matching 7 bases. Germline V gene lookup returns CDR1 SEHNR and CDR2 FQNEAQ (reference sequence). CDR3 size: 17 residues. V trimming: 3 bases; J trimming: 2 bases; junction bases outside the gene matches: 9. DNA of the CDR3: TGTGCCAGCAGCTTTACCGGACAGGCCCCAAACACCGGGGAGCTGTTTTTT. This translates into CASSFTGQAPNTGELFF.

The chain carries TRBV6-5 and TRBJ1-5, with D possibly matching TRBD1 (6 bases). CDR3 size: 13 residues. The germline V gene has CDR1 MNHEY and CDR2 SVGAGI. V gave up 5 bases and J gave up 4 bases, with 9 bases separating them. CDR3 region: CASSQQGNQPQHF. CDR3 in DNA: TGTGCCAGCAGTCAACAGGGTAATCAGCCCCAGCATTTT.

V gene TRBV6-1 combines with J gene TRBJ1-5; tentative D call: TRBD1 (6 bases). Germline CDR1 and CDR2: MNHNS and SASEGT. This CDR3 comprises 14 residues. The V and J ends lost 2 bases and 7 bases respectively, with 12 bases between them. The CDR3 protein is CASSESGVGQPQHF. The CDR3 DNA reads TGTGCCAGCAGTGAATCAGGGGTGGGACAGCCCCAGCATTTT.

The chain joins TRBV9 to TRBJ1-1; D is unclear. Germline CDR1 SGDLS, CDR2 YYNGEE. The CDR3 covers 13 residues. Trimming left V 2 bases short and J 1 base short, with 6 bases between. CDR3 sequence reads: CASSVTTNTEAFF. The CDR3 coding sequence is TGTGCCAGCAGCGTTACAACGAACACTGAAGCTTTCTTT. Variable domain in full (rest from reference TRBV9 and TRBJ1-1): DSGVTQTPKHLITATGQRVTLRCSPRSGDLSVYWYQQSLDQGLQFLIQYYNGEERAKGNILERFSAQQFPDLHSELNLSSLELGDSALYFCASSVTTNTEAFFGQGTRLTVV.

This clone was counted only a few times. V usage is TRBV3-1 (or the pseudogene TRBV3-2) and J usage is TRBJ2-5, with D perhaps matching TRBD2 (5 bases). Trimming took 1 base from V and 7 from J, leaving 13 bases between them. This CDR3 is built from 14 residues. Looked up from germline, CDR1 is LGHDT and CDR2 is YNNKEL (reference sequence). Here the CDR3 DNA reads TGTGCCAGCAGCCAAGGCGGGTCTCCTGGGACCCAGTACTTC. This sequence encodes CASSQGGSPGTQYF.

This chain connects TRBV5-4 to TRBJ2-1; 8 positions agree with TRBD2. V shed 4 bases, J shed 6 bases, and the junction held 15 bases outside the gene matches. The CDR3 extends over 17 amino acids. Looked up from germline, CDR1 is SGHNT and CDR2 is YYREEE (reference sequence). The CDR3 region has the DNA TGTGCCAGCAGCCCTAGTTCCGGGACTAGGATACTCAATGAGCAGTTCTTC. Translation gives CASSPSSGTRILNEQFF.

This chain links TRBV30 with TRBJ1-3; D is uncertain. The CDR3 is 15 amino acids. Trimming removed 0 bases at V and 4 bases at J, with 13 bases between. Germline V gene sequence: CDR1 GTSNPN, CDR2 SVGIG (reference sequence). CDR3 sequence (DNA): TGTGCCTGGAGTGTAAGCGGGCTACGGGGAAACACCATATATTTT. It is translated as CAWSVSGLRGNTIYF.

V is TRBV28 and J is TRBJ2-2, with TRBD2 matching over 14 bases. Trimming cost V 5 bases and J 7 bases; bases outside gene matches: 3. The germline V gene encodes CDR1 MDHEN and CDR2 SYDVKM. CDR3 length equals 15 residues. The CDR3 region has the DNA TGTGCCAGCAGTCTGGGACTAGCGGGGGTCGGGGAGCTGTTTTTT. It yields the protein CASSLGLAGVGELFF.

The chain has TRBV6-1 and TRBJ2-6; D is possibly TRBD2 (6 bases). The germline V gene encodes CDR1 MNHNS and CDR2 SASEGT. The CDR3 is 16 amino acids. V lost 2 bases and J 0 bases, leaving 8 bases between the germline ends. CDR3 bases: TGTGCCAGCAGTGAATGGGGGGTCTCTGGGGCCAACGTCCTGACTTTC. Its protein product is CASSEWGVSGANVLTF.

The chain employs TRBV5-1 and TRBJ2-1; 11 nucleotides agree with TRBD2. V was clipped by 8 bases and J by 8 bases; unmatched bases: 9. The CDR3 runs to 14 residues. The V gene's germline CDR1 is SGHRS and CDR2 YFSETQ. The CDR3, as DNA: TGCGCCAGTCGCAATAGCGGGGGGGATGATGAGCAGTTCTTC. As protein: CASRNSGGDDEQFF.

V is TRBV7-2 and J is TRBJ2-7; TRBD1 matches 8 bases. V shed 5 bases, J shed 2 bases, and the junction held 2 bases outside the gene matches. In germline, CDR1 is SGHTA, CDR2 FQGNSA. The CDR3 covers 13 residues. CDR3 bases: TGTGCCAGCAGCCTGGACAGGGCCTACGAGCAGTACGTC. Protein: CASSLDRAYEQYV.

The J gene is TRBJ2-2, the V gene TRBV7-9; D possibly corresponds to TRBD1 (6 bases). The length of the CDR3 is 13 residues. CDR1 and CDR2 from the germline V gene are SEHNR and FQNEAQ (reference sequence). V shed 7 bases and J shed 7 bases, with 13 bases lying between them. The CDR3 protein is CASTKQGYGELFF. The CDR3 DNA reads TGTGCCAGCACCAAACAGGGTTACGGGGAGCTGTTTTTT. Full variable domain (rest looked up from reference TRBV7-9 and TRBJ2-2): DTGVSQNPRHKITKRGQNVTFRCDPISEHNRLYWYRQTLGQGPEFLTYFQNEAQLEKSRLLSDRFSAERPKGSFSTLEIQRTEQGDSAMYLCASTKQGYGELFFGEGSRLTVL.

The CDR3, as DNA: TGTGCCAGCAGCCTGGGGACAGGAGAAAATCAGCCCCAGCATTTT. It specifies CASSLGTGENQPQHF. The chain couples TRBV5-8 to TRBJ1-5; 8 bases are shared with TRBD1. V was clipped by 4 bases and J by 4 bases; unmatched bases: 7. This CDR3 is 15 amino acids long. Germline CDR1 SGHTS, CDR2 YDEGEE. Drawing the rest from reference TRBV5-8 and TRBJ1-5, the complete variable domain is EAGVTQSPTHLIKTRGQQATLRCSPISGHTSVYWYQQALGLGLQFLLWYDEGEERNRGNFPPRFSGRQFPNYSSELNVNALELEDSALYLCASSLGTGENQPQHFGDGTRLSIL.

The gene calls are TRBV18 and TRBJ1-5; the D gene is possibly TRBD1 (5 bases). V lost 4 bases and J lost 0, with 10 bases in between. Germline V gene sequence: CDR1 KGHSH, CDR2 LQKENI. The CDR3 is made up of 15 amino acids. In nucleotides, the CDR3 is TGTGCCAGCTCACAACAGGCTAATAGCAATCAGCCCCAGCATTTT. Translated: CASSQQANSNQPQHF. The whole variable domain, filled in from reference TRBV18 and TRBJ1-5, reads NAGVMQNPRHLVRRRGQEARLRCSPMKGHSHVYWYRQLPEEGLKFMVYLQKENIIDESGMPKERFSAEFPKEGPSILRIQQVVRGDSAAYFCASSQQANSNQPQHFGDGTRLSIL.

CDR3 amino acids: CASRQEGLMNTEAFF. The CDR3 DNA follows: TGTGCCAGCAGACAGGAGGGATTGATGAACACTGAAGCTTTCTTT. The chain carries TRBV2 and TRBJ1-1, with D maybe TRBD1 (5 bases). Per germline, CDR1 SNHLY and CDR2 FYNNEI. V lost 6 bases, J lost 0 bases, and 14 bases lay in between. The CDR3 sequence is 15 residues long.

V is TRBV30 and J is TRBJ1-2; 9 nucleotides line up with TRBD1. This CDR3 comprises 13 residues. Trimming removed 4 bases from V and 8 bases from J; junction bases left unmatched: 8. Per the germline V gene, CDR1 is GTSNPN and CDR2 is SVGIG (reference sequence). The CDR3 sequence: CAWISDRGDGYTF. CDR3 nucleotides: TGTGCCTGGATTAGTGACAGGGGGGACGGCTACACCTTC.

This chain joins TRBV6-1 and TRBJ1-5; possibly TRBD1 for D (5 bases). This CDR3 has 16 residues. Germline lookup yields CDR1 MNHNS and CDR2 SASEGT. V was cut by 0 bases and J by 0 bases, with 9 bases left in between. This CDR3 is CASSEATTVSNQPQHF. In DNA form, the CDR3 reads TGTGCCAGCAGTGAAGCCACGACAGTTAGCAATCAGCCCCAGCATTTT.

This chain links TRBV24-1 with TRBJ1-2; 11 positions match TRBD1. This CDR3 comprises 14 residues. The germline gives CDR1 KGHDR, CDR2 SFDVKD. V shed 4 bases, J shed 8 bases, and the junction held 5 bases outside the gene matches. The CDR3 DNA follows: TGTGCCACCAGTGAGCCGGGACAGGGGGACGGCTACACCTTC. This translates into CATSEPGQGDGYTF.

This clone was observed a few times. V usage is TRBV4-1 and J usage is TRBJ2-3, with a possible D match to TRBD2 (6 bases). From germline, CDR1 is MGHRA and CDR2 YSYEKL. V was clipped by 1 base and J by 0 bases, with 11 bases between them. The CDR3 totals 16 residues. The CDR3 loop reads CASSQAPGVSTDTQYF. The CDR3 coding sequence is TGCGCCAGCAGCCAAGCACCGGGGGTAAGCACAGATACGCAGTATTTT.

In DNA form, the CDR3 reads TGTGCCACCGCCCTCACCACAGGGGCCGGTGGCTACACCTTC. This sequence encodes CATALTTGAGGYTF. The gene calls are TRBV28 and TRBJ1-2, with 7 bases that match TRBD1. V dropped 10 bases and J dropped 7; count of bases not matched to a gene: 15. Per germline, CDR1 MDHEN and CDR2 SYDVKM. The CDR3 extends over 14 amino acids.

V and J are TRBV11-2 and TRBJ1-1, with a weak D call TRBD1 (5 bases). The germline V gene encodes CDR1 SGHAT and CDR2 FQNNGV. Trimming shortened V by 6 bases and J by 7 bases, and 18 bases separated the two germline ends. CDR3 length: 14 residues. The CDR3 sequence: CASSYTGVVFEAFF. The CDR3 DNA sequence: TGTGCCAGCAGTTACACAGGAGTGGTGTTTGAAGCTTTCTTT.

The chain uses TRBV9 and TRBJ2-3, with a possible D match to TRBD2 (5 bases). The CDR3 sequence is 18 residues long. V dropped 4 bases and J dropped 4 bases, with 25 bases sitting between them. In germline, CDR1 is SGDLS, CDR2 YYNGEE. CDR3 region: CASSHPQLRDPSADTQYF. CDR3 DNA sequence: TGTGCCAGCAGCCATCCTCAACTCCGGGATCCCAGCGCAGATACGCAGTATTTT.

The V call is TRBV6-5, the J call TRBJ1-4; 7 bases are shared with TRBD1. The J segment lost 1 base and the V segment lost 6 bases, leaving 5 bases of the junction unmatched. The CDR3 runs to 15 residues. CDR1 MNHEY and CDR2 SVGAGI come from the germline V gene. The CDR3 DNA reads TGTGCCAGCAGCCGAAACAGGGGAACTAATGAAAAACTGTTTTTT. Translating it yields CASSRNRGTNEKLFF.

The chain uses TRBV2 and TRBJ2-1; 9 bases fit TRBD1. Per the germline V gene, CDR1 is SNHLY and CDR2 is FYNNEI. CDR3 length: 13 amino acids. V gave up 7 bases and J gave up 5 bases; unmatched junction bases: 3. CDR3 sequence reads: CASTGQGNNEQFF. The CDR3 DNA sequence: TGTGCCAGCACGGGACAGGGCAACAATGAGCAGTTCTTC.

This sequence joins TRBV10-2 and TRBJ1-2; D uncertain. Germline loops: CDR1 WSHSY, CDR2 SAAADI. The V gene lost 0 bases and the J gene lost 7 bases, with 6 bases spanning the gap. The CDR3 extends over 12 amino acids. CDR3 region: CASSESEGGYTF. In DNA form, the CDR3 reads TGCGCCAGCAGTGAGTCAGAGGGTGGCTACACCTTC.